The rows below give T cell receptor beta chains drawn from one sample of a study of spatial heterogeneity in lung cancer. Using its own MiXCR run on the 5' RACE reads, TCRdb lists one record per CDR3 protein. The profile shows over 4,000 distinct CDR3 sequences, 6.5% to 7.5% of them singletons. The specimen comprised lung tumor tissue, sampled at surgery. The receptors shown here come from a male donor with early-stage non-small cell lung cancer. CDR3s include the opening cysteine and the closing phenylalanine or tryptophan. Each record gives: D gene, V gene, clone size, J gene, CDR3 DNA, CDR3 protein. The D gene is left open where the match is weak. The size field is filled for only some rows; it gives once, few, many or a size class.

-,TRBV20-1,-,TRBJ2-3,TGCAGTGCCCTTGACGGGAGTGTGCAAGATACGCAGTATTTT,CSALDGSVQDTQYF
TRBD1,TRBV5-1,few,TRBJ1-1,TGCGCCAGCAGCTCACAGGGGGCGAACACTGAAGCTTTCTTT,CASSSQGANTEAFF
-,TRBV10-3,many,TRBJ2-3,TGTGCCATCGGATCGAGGGATACGCAGTATTTT,CAIGSRDTQYF
-,TRBV10-3,many,TRBJ1-6,TGTGCCATCAAGGGACCGGGTGATTCACCCCTCCACTTT,CAIKGPGDSPLHF
-,TRBV7-6,-,TRBJ1-4,TGTGCCAGCAGCCCCGGACTGAAAAATGAAAAACTGTTTTTT,CASSPGLKNEKLFF
TRBD1,TRBV5-1,many,TRBJ2-7,TGCGCCAGCAGCTTGCGACAGGGGGCCGTTGAGCAGTACTTC,CASSLRQGAVEQYF
-,TRBV2,few,TRBJ2-3,TGTGCCAGCAGTGACGGGACTCCGAGCACAGATACGCAGTATTTT,CASSDGTPSTDTQYF
-,TRBV2,many,TRBJ2-7,TGTGCCAGCAGTTGGGCCCAAGGCTACGAGCAGTACTTC,CASSWAQGYEQYF
-,TRBV15,many,TRBJ1-4,TGTGCCACCAGCGGACCCGGGACGGTGGCAACTAATGAAAAACTGTTTTTT,CATSGPGTVATNEKLFF
TRBD1,TRBV12-3/TRBV12-4,-,TRBJ2-7,TGTGCCAGCAGTCCCCGGGACAGGGGCTACGAGCAGTACTTC,CASSPRDRGYEQYF
-,TRBV2,-,TRBJ2-3,TGTGCCAGCAGCGCTTCTAGCACAGATACGCAGTATTTT,CASSASSTDTQYF
-,TRBV12-3/TRBV12-4,few,TRBJ2-1,TGTGCCAGCAGTTTGACCAGAAGGGGTGAGCAGTTCTTC,CASSLTRRGEQFF
-,TRBV7-9,large,TRBJ2-2,TGTGCCAGCAGCACGGGACCCACCGGGGAGCTGTTTTTT,CASSTGPTGELFF
TRBD1,TRBV20-1,few,TRBJ1-2,TGCAGTGCTAGAGGAATCGGACAGGGGGCCTATGGCTACACCTTC,CSARGIGQGAYGYTF
-,TRBV4-3,many,TRBJ2-1,TGCGCCAGCAGCCAAGAAGTAGGACGGAGGAATGAGCAGTTCTTC,CASSQEVGRRNEQFF
-,TRBV7-2,few,TRBJ2-7,TGTGCCAGCAGCTCGCCCCAGAGAGAGCAGTACTTC,CASSSPQREQYF
-,TRBV7-9,-,TRBJ2-1,TGTGCCAGCAGCTTCGACAGTTACTACAATGAGCAGTTCTTC,CASSFDSYYNEQFF
-,TRBV28,many,TRBJ2-3,TGTGCCAGCAGTTTAGGGACAGATACGCAGTATTTT,CASSLGTDTQYF
TRBD1,TRBV5-6,many,TRBJ2-3,TGTGCCAGCAGCTCCGTGGACAGGGGGCGAGAAGATACGCAGTATTTT,CASSSVDRGREDTQYF
TRBD2,TRBV20-1,many,TRBJ2-3,TGCAGTGCTAGGACTAGCGGAAGCACAGATACGCAGTATTTT,CSARTSGSTDTQYF
-,TRBV4-2,-,TRBJ1-1,TGTGCCAGCAGCCCTCAGGATTATCGGGGTGTCACTGAAGCTTTCTTT,CASSPQDYRGVTEAFF
-,TRBV4-1,many,TRBJ1-4,TGCGCCAGCAGCCAAAGACCGGGGTATGAAAAACTGTTTTTT,CASSQRPGYEKLFF
-,TRBV5-1,many,TRBJ2-1,TGCGCCAGCAGCTTTAGTAACCCTTACAATGAGCAGTTCTTC,CASSFSNPYNEQFF
-,TRBV6-2/TRBV6-3,many,TRBJ2-1,TGTGCCAGCAGTCAGAAACTAGCCTCCAATGAGCAGTTCTTC,CASSQKLASNEQFF
-,TRBV6-1,-,TRBJ1-1,TGTGCCAGCAGTGAATACGGGGGGACTGAAGCTTTCTTT,CASSEYGGTEAFF
TRBD1,TRBV6-1,many,TRBJ2-7,TGTGCCAGCAGTATCGACAGGGGTGGAGAGCAGTACTTC,CASSIDRGGEQYF
TRBD2,TRBV20-1,few,TRBJ2-5,TGCAGTGCTATCGGGACTATGACCCAGTACTTC,CSAIGTMTQYF
-,TRBV19,few,TRBJ2-3,TGTGCCAGTAGTATAGGCAATAATTGGGGATCGGATACGCAGTATTTT,CASSIGNNWGSDTQYF
-,TRBV18,-,TRBJ2-3,TGTGCCAGCTCACCATGGGCGGATTCGGATACGCAGTATTTT,CASSPWADSDTQYF
-,TRBV20-1,many,TRBJ2-7,TGCAGTGCTAGAGACACTTTCTACGAGCAGTACTTC,CSARDTFYEQYF
TRBD1,TRBV7-3,medium-sized,TRBJ2-1,TGTGCCAGCAGCTTAATAGGGGGACAGCTATACAATGAGCAGTTCTTC,CASSLIGGQLYNEQFF
-,TRBV19,-,TRBJ2-7,TGTGCCAGTAGTATAGTTGGGACGGCGGGCGAGCAGTACTTC,CASSIVGTAGEQYF
-,TRBV5-5,medium-sized,TRBJ1-5,TGTGCCAGCAGCTTGGGAGGACAGTCCAATCAGCCCCAGCATTTT,CASSLGGQSNQPQHF
TRBD2,TRBV20-1,many,TRBJ2-7,TGCAGTGCTAGGCCTAGCGGGGCCGTCTCCTACGAGCAGTACTTC,CSARPSGAVSYEQYF
-,TRBV20-1,-,TRBJ1-1,TGCAGTCCTAAGCAGGGTGGCACTGAAGCTTTCTTT,CSPKQGGTEAFF
-,TRBV7-9,many,TRBJ1-1,TGTGCCAGCAGCTTAGGGACACCGTCTGATGAAGCTTTCTTT,CASSLGTPSDEAFF
TRBD1,TRBV5-8,many,TRBJ1-5,TGTGCCAGCAGCCTGGGGAGGACAGGGGTTTATAGCAATCAGCCCCAGCATTTT,CASSLGRTGVYSNQPQHF
-,TRBV5-1,-,TRBJ2-7,TGCGCCAGCAGCTTAAAAGGGCCCCCTTACGAGCAGTACTTC,CASSLKGPPYEQYF
-,TRBV7-3,many,TRBJ2-1,TGTGCCAGCAGCCCCGCCCAGACAACCTACAATGAGCAGTTCTTC,CASSPAQTTYNEQFF
TRBD2,TRBV6-2/TRBV6-3,large,TRBJ2-3,TGTGCCAGCAGTTACTCCCTAGCGGGAGGAGACACGCAGTATTTT,CASSYSLAGGDTQYF
-,TRBV6-2/TRBV6-3,many,TRBJ2-2,TGTGCCAGCAGTTACTCGCGACGAACGAACACCGGGGAGCTGTTTTTT,CASSYSRRTNTGELFF
TRBD2,TRBV20-1,-,TRBJ2-1,TGCAGTGCTCCCGGGCGGGAGGGGAGGAATGAGCAGTTCTTC,CSAPGREGRNEQFF